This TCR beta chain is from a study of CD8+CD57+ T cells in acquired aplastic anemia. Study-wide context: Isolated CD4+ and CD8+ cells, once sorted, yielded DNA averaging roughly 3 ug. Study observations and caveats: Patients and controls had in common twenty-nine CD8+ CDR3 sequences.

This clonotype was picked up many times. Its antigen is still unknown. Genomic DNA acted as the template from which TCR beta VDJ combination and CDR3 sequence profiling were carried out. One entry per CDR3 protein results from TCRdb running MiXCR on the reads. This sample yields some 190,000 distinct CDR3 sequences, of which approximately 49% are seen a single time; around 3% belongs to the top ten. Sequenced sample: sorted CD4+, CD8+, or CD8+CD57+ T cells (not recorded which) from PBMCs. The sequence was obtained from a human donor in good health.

DNA of the CDR3: TGTGCCAGCAGGGACAGCGGATCGAACACCGGGGAGCTGTTTTTT. Its translation is CASRDSGSNTGELFF. The gene calls are TRBV2 and TRBJ2-2; D perhaps matches TRBD1 (6 bases). The CDR3 is 15 residues long. CDR1 and CDR2 (germline): SNHLY, FYNNEI. With 6 bases removed from V and 0 bases from J, the gap between germline ends came to 11 bases.